This record looks at one T cell receptor beta chain sequence and its context. Its antigen is undetermined. V shed 5 bases and J 5 bases; nucleotides not matched to a gene: 8. The CDR3 runs 15 residues. CDR1 and CDR2 (germline): MDHEN, SYDVKM. The record originates from a study of OX40 agonist ivuxolimab in advanced cancers. Study-wide background: Patients were infused with ivuxolimab every 2 weeks at 0.01 to 10 mg/kg. The group had a mean age of about 60 years, ranged from about 20 to 85, and was 82.7% male.

The table came from immunoSEQ multiplex PCR; TCRdb's copy has only in-frame clones and leaves some out. The sample records about 42,000 clones, about 90% being singletons. Study-wide points: The specificity for antigen of the expanded peripheral T cells was not determined.

The receptor comes from an adult with an advanced solid tumor such as melanoma, head and neck, liver or kidney cancer. This chain links TRBV28 with TRBJ2-3; 9 bases map to TRBD1. The material was CD4+ or CD8+ T cells sorted from blood, obtained in a trial of the OX40 agonist ivuxolimab. CDR3 in DNA: TGTGCCAGCAGTGCGGACAGGGGAGTTGGAGATACGCAGTATTTT. Its protein is CASSADRGVGDTQYF.